The entry below describes one TCR beta chain. The repertoire was sequenced with immunoSEQ multiplex PCR; TCRdb's copy has only in-frame clones and lacks some. The sample holds 130,000 or so clones, more than 70% seen once. These data come from a study of blood T cell repertoires in COVID-19. V dropped 0 bases and J dropped 2; count of bases not matched to a gene: 6. The CDR3 sequence is 16 residues long. Germline V CDR1 and CDR2: SGHRS, YFSETQ. This clonotype originated in a woman between 55 and 75 years old with acute or convalescent COVID-19. This chain joins TRBV5-1 and TRBJ2-5; 8 bases are a match to TRBD2. The source material was peripheral blood. CDR3 in amino acids: CASSLAGASGQETQYF. The CDR3 DNA reads as TGCGCCAGCAGCTTGGCTGGGGCTAGCGGGCAAGAGACCCAGTACTTC.